This record looks at one TCR beta chain sequence and its context. Its specificity is not known. V shed 1 base and J shed 11 bases, with 23 bases lying between them. CDR3 size: 16 residues. Germline V gene lookup returns CDR1 SGHAT and CDR2 FQNNGV. Then a second PCR, running roughly 7 to 12 cycles, was carried out with a sample-barcoded 5' primer and a J-beta primer mix. Using its own MiXCR run on the 5' RACE reads, TCRdb lists one record per CDR3 protein. The sample records roughly 1,500,000 distinct CDR3 sequences, almost 35% being singletons. The data stem from a study of blood T cells in healthy people across ages. Caucasian, healthy and from Russia, the donors were aged between about 6 and 90. Study-level points and caveats: In the absence of known donor CMV status, changes in expanded clonotypes were possibly confounded.

What was sequenced was blood. This sequence originates from a young woman in good health. This chain joins TRBV11-2 and TRBJ2-5; D assignment may be TRBD1 or TRBD2 (6 bases each). As DNA, the CDR3 is TGTGCCAGCAGCTTAGGAGTCGGGGGCTTTTACAATGAGCAGTACTTC. Its protein product is CASSLGVGGFYNEQYF. Together with reference TRBV11-2 and TRBJ2-5, the CDR3 gives the full variable domain: EAGVAQSPRYKIIEKRQSVAFWCNPISGHATLYWYQQILGQGPKLLIQFQNNGVVDDSQLPKDRFSAERLKGVDSTLKIQPAKLEDSAVYLCASSLGVGGFYNEQYFGPGTRLLVL.